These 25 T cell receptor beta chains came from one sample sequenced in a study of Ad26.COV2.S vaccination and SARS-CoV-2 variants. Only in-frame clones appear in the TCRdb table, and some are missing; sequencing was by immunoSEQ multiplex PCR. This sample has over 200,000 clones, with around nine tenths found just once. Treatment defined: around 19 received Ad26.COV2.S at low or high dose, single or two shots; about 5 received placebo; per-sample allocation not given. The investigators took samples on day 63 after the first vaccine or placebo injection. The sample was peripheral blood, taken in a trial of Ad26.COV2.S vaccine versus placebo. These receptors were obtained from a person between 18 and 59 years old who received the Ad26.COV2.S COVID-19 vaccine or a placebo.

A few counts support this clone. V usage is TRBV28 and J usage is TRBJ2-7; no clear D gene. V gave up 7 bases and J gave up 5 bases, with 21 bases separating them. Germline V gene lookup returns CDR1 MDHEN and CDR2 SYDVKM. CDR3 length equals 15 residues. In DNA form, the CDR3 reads TGTGCCAGCACCCCCGGACGTTTGCACGCGGACGAGCAGTACTTC. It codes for CASTPGRLHADEQYF.

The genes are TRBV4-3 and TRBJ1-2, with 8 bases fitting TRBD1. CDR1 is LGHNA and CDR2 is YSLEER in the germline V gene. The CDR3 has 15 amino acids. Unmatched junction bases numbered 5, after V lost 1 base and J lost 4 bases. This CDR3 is CASSQAAGTGYGYTF. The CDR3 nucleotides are TGCGCCAGCAGCCAAGCTGCCGGGACAGGCTATGGCTACACCTTC.

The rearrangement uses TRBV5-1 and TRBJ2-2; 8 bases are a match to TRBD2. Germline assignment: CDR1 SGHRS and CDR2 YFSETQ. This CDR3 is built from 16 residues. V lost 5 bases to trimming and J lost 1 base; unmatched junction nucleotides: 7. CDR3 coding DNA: TGCGCCAGCAGTTCCGGACTAGCTCGGAACACCGGGGAGCTGTTTTTT. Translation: CASSSGLARNTGELFF.

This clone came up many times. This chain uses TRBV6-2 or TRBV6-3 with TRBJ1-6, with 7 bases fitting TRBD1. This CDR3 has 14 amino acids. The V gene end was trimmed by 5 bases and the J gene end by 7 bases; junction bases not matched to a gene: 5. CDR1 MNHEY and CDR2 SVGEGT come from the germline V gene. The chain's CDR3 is CASSPGTENSPLHF. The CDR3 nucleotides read TGTGCCAGCAGTCCGGGGACAGAGAATTCACCCCTCCACTTT.

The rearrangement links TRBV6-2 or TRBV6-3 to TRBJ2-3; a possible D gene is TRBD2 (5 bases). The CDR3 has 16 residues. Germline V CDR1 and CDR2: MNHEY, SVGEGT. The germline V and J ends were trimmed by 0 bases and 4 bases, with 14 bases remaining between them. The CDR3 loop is CASSYSIEGGPDTQYF. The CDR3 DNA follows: TGTGCCAGCAGTTACTCGATAGAGGGTGGGCCAGATACGCAGTATTTT.

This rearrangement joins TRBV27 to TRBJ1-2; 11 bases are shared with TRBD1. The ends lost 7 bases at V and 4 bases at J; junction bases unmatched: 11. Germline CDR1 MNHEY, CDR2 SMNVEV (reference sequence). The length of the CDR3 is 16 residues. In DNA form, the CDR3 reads TGTGCCAGCACCTCCCTCCGGGACAGGGGGTTCTATGGCTACACCTTC. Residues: CASTSLRDRGFYGYTF.

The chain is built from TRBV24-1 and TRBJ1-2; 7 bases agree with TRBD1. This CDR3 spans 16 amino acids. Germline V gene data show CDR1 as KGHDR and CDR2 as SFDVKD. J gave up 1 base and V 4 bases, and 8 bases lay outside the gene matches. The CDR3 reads CATSEGGQADNYGYTF. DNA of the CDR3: TGTGCCACCAGTGAGGGCGGACAGGCTGATAACTATGGCTACACCTTC.

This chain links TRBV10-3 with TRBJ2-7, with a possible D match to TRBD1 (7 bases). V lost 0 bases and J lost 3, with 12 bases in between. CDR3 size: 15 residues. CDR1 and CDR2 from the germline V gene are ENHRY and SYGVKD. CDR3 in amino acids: CAISESIQGGYEQYF. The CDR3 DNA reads TGTGCCATCAGTGAGTCGATCCAGGGGGGCTACGAGCAGTACTTC.

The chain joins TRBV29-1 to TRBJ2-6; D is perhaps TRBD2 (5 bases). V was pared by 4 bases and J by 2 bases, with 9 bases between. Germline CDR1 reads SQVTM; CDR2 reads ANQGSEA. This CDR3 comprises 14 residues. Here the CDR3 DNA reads TGCAGCGTTGCCGGGATGGCTGGGGCCAACGTCCTGACTTTC. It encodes CSVAGMAGANVLTF.

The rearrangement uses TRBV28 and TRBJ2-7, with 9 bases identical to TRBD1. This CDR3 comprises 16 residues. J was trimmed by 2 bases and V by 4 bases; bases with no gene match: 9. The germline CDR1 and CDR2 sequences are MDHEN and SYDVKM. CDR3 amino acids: CASSSLQGALPYEQYF. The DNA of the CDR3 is TGTGCCAGCAGTTCGCTACAGGGGGCGCTTCCCTACGAGCAGTACTTC.

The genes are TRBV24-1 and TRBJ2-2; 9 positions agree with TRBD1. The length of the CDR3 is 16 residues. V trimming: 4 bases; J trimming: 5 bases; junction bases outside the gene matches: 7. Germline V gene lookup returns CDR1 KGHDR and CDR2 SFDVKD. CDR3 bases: TGTGCCACCAGTGACCCTGGACAGGGGTTGACCGGGGAGCTGTTTTTT. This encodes CATSDPGQGLTGELFF.

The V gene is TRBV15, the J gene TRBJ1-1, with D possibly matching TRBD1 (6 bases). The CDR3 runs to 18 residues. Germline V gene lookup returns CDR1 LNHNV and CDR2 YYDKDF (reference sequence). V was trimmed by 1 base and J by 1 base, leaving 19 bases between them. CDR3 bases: TGTGCCACCAGCAGAGTCCCGGGGGCGGGGGTTGGGAACACTGAAGCTTTCTTT. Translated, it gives CATSRVPGAGVGNTEAFF.

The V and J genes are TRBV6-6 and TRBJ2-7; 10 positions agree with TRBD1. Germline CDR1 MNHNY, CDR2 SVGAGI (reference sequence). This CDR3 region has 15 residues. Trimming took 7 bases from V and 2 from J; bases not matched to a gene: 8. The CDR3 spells CASTPGTGATYEQYF. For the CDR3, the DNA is TGTGCCAGCACCCCCGGGACAGGGGCGACCTACGAGCAGTACTTC.

CDR3 region: CASSTTSTDTQYF. DNA for the CDR3: TGCGCCAGCAGCACTACTAGCACAGATACGCAGTATTTT. V is TRBV5-1 and J is TRBJ2-3, with D hard to call. Germline V gene sequence: CDR1 SGHRS, CDR2 YFSETQ. The CDR3 length is 13 residues. Trimming pared 4 bases from V and 0 bases from J, leaving 6 bases between.

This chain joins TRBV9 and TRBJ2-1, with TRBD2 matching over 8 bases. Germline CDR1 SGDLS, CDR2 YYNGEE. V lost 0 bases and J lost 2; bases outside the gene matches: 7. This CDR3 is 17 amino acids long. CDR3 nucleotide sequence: TGTGCCAGCAGCGTAGCTACGGCGGGAGGACCCTACAATGAGCAGTTCTTC. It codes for CASSVATAGGPYNEQFF.

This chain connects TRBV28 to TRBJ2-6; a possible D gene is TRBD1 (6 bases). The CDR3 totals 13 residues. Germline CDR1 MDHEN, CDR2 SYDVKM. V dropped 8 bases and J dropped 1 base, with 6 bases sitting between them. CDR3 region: CASQGSGANVLTF. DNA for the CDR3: TGTGCCAGCCAGGGGTCTGGGGCCAACGTCCTGACTTTC. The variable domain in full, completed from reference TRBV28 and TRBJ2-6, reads DVKVTQSSRYLVKRTGEKVFLECVQDMDHENMFWYRQDPGLGLRLIYFSYDVKMKEKGDIPEGYSVSREKKERFSLILESASTNQTSMYLCASQGSGANVLTFGAGSRLTVL.

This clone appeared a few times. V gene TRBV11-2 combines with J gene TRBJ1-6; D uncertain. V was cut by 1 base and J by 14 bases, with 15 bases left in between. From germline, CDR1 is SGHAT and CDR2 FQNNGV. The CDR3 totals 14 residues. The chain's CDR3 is CASSLGLEVFTLHF. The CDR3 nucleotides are TGTGCCAGCAGCTTAGGGTTAGAGGTGTTCACCCTCCACTTT.

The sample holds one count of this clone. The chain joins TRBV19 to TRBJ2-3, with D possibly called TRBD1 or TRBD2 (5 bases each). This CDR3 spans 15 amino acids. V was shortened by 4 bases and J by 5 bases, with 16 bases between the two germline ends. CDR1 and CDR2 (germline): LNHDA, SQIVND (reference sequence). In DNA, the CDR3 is TGTGCCAGTAGTACCCTGAGGGGAATGGGAGATACGCAGTATTTT. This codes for CASSTLRGMGDTQYF.

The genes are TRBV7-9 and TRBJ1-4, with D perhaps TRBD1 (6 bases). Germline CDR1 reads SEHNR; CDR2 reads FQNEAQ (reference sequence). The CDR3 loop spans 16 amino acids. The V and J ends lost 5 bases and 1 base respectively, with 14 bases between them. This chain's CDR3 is CASSHGGGLTNEKLFF. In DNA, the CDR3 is TGTGCCAGCAGCCACGGCGGGGGGCTAACTAATGAAAAACTGTTTTTT.

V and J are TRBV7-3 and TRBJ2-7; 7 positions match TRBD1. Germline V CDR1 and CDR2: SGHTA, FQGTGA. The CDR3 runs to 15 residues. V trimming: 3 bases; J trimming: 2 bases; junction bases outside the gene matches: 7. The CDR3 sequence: CASSLVRGPTYEQYF. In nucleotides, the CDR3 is TGTGCCAGCAGCTTGGTGAGGGGGCCAACCTACGAGCAGTACTTC.

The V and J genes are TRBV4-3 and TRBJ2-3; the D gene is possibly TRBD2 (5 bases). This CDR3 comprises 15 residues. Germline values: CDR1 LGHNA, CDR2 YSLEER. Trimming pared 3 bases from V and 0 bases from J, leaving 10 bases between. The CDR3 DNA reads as TGCGCCAGCAGCCACCGCAGACTAAGCACAGATACGCAGTATTTT. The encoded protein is CASSHRRLSTDTQYF.

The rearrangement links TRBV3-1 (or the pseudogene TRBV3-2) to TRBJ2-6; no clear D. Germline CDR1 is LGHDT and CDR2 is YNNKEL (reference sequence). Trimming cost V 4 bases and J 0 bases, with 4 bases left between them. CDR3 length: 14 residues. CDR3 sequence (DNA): TGTGCCAGCAGCCTAACCTCTGGGGCCAACGTCCTGACTTTC. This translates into CASSLTSGANVLTF.

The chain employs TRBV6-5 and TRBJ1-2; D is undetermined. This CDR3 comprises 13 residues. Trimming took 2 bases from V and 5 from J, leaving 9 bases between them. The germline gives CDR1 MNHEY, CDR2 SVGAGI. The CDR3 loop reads CASSYDIKYGYTF. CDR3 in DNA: TGTGCCAGCAGTTACGACATTAAGTATGGCTACACCTTC.

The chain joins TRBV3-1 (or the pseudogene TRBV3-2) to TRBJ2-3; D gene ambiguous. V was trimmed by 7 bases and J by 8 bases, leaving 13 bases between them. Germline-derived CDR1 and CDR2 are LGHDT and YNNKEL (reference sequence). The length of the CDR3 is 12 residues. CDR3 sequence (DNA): TGTGCCAGCACCACAGATTACGGTACGCAGTATTTT. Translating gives CASTTDYGTQYF.

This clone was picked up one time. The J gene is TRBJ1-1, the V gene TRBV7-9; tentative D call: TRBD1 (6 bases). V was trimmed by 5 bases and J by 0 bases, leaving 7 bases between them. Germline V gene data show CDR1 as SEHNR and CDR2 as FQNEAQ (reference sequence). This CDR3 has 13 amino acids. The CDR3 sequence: CASSTGLNTEAFF. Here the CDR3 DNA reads TGTGCCAGCAGCACAGGGTTGAACACTGAAGCTTTCTTT.